The rows below give T cell receptor beta chains drawn from one sample of a study of control samples from healthy donors and cancer patients. Sequencing was performed with immunoSEQ multiplex PCR; in TCRdb, only in-frame clones are kept and a portion is missing. The sample consists of roughly 170,000 clones, 93% of them appearing once. The sample was blood. The receptors derive from a woman in her fifties or sixties in good health. The conserved cysteine and the conserved F or W are not part of the CDR3 here.

TRBJ2-7 TRBV6-5 ASSYGKTGSYEQY
TRBJ1-2 TRBV4-3 ASSQDRGFNYGYT
TRBJ1-2 TRBV6-6 ASSDSTVNYGYT
TRBJ1-1 TRBV9 ASSPRWGVTEAF
TRBJ1-1 TRBV27 ASSSWAPPTTEAF
TRBJ1-5 TRBV5-1 ASSLGTGNQPQH
TRBJ1-1 TRBV6-5 AGGSTASNTEAF
TRBJ1-2 TRBV5-1 ASSLEGAKNYGYT
TRBJ1-5 TRBV2 ASRGQGGQPQH
TRBJ1-2 TRBV6-5 ASSRQAEANYGYT
TRBJ2-7 TRBV29-1 SVAGTGDEQY
TRBJ2-5 TRBV7-2 ASSLAGRVGETQY
TRBJ2-1 TRBV4-1 ASSQDRGAYEQF
TRBJ1-4 TRBV5-5 ASSQTGTNEKLF
TRBJ2-2 TRBV6-5 ASSRDTANTGELF
TRBJ1-1 TRBV2 ASSDETPGTANTEAF
TRBJ2-5 TRBV11-1 ASSFLGEETQY
TRBJ2-7 TRBV14 ASSRNRDSYEQY
TRBJ2-5 TRBV2 ASKGDEQETQY